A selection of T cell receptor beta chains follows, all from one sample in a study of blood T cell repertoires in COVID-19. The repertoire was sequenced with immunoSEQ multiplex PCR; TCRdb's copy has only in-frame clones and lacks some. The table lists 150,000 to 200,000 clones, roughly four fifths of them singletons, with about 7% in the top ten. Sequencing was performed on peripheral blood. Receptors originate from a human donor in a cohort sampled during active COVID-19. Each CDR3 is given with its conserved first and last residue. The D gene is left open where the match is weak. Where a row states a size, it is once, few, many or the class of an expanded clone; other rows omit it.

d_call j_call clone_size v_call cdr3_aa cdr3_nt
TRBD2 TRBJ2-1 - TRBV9 CASSDNSGGAPVDEQFF TGTGCCAGCAGCGACAATAGCGGGGGGGCCCCTGTGGATGAGCAGTTCTTC
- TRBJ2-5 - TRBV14 CASSQEKGWETQYF TGTGCCAGCAGCCAAGAAAAGGGGTGGGAGACCCAGTACTTC
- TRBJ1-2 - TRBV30 CAWSAIQGIWDYGYTF TGTGCCTGGAGCGCCATTCAGGGGATTTGGGACTATGGCTACACCTTC
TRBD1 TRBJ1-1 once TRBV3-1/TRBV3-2 CASSPQGEENTEAFF TGTGCCAGCAGCCCACAGGGGGAAGAGAACACTGAAGCTTTCTTT
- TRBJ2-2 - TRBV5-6 CASSLDSGIGELFF TGTGCCAGCAGCTTGGATTCCGGTATCGGGGAGCTGTTTTTT
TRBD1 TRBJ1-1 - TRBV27 CASSLGTGGTEAFF TGTGCCAGCAGTTTAGGGACAGGGGGGACTGAAGCTTTCTTT
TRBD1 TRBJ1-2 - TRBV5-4 CASSRRQGANGYTF TGTGCCAGCAGCCGACGACAGGGGGCGAATGGCTACACCTTC
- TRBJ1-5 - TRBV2 CASSEALARTNQPQHF TGTGCCAGCAGTGAAGCGCTTGCACGGACAAATCAGCCCCAGCATTTT
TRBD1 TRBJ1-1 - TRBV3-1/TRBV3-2 CASSLRTGAGNTEAFF TGTGCCAGCAGCCTTCGGACAGGGGCCGGGAACACTGAAGCTTTCTTT
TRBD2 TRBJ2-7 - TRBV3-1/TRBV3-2 CASSQDGLAGGPEQYF TGTGCCAGCAGCCAAGATGGCCTAGCGGGGGGGCCTGAGCAGTACTTC
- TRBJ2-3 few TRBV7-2 CASSPGAAWNTQYF TGTGCCAGCAGCCCTGGAGCAGCCTGGAATACGCAGTATTTT
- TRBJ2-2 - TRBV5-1 CASSLAQGSTGELFF TGCGCCAGCAGCTTGGCACAGGGAAGCACCGGGGAGCTGTTTTTT
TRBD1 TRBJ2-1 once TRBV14 CASSQPGTGRNEQFF TGTGCCAGCAGCCAACCCGGGACAGGGCGGAATGAGCAGTTCTTC
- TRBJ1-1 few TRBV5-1 CASRQGDNTEAFF TGCGCCAGCAGGCAAGGGGATAACACTGAAGCTTTCTTT
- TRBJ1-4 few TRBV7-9 CASSLAMRRGGEKLFF TGTGCCAGCAGCTTAGCAATGAGGAGGGGTGGTGAAAAACTGTTTTTT
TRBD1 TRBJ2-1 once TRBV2 CASSEWTGGYNEQFF TGTGCCAGCAGTGAATGGACAGGGGGATACAATGAGCAGTTCTTC
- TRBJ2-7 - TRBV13 CASSTRGGSRDEQYF TGTGCCAGCAGCACAAGGGGGGGGTCCCGGGACGAGCAGTACTTC
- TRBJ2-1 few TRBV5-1 CASSYSLGGEQFF TGCGCCAGCAGCTATTCCCTCGGGGGTGAGCAGTTCTTC
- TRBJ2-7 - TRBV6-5 CASSYDGSTSYEQYF TGTGCCAGCAGTTACGACGGGTCTACTTCCTACGAGCAGTACTTC
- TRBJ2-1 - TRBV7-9 CASSLRSTYNEQFF TGTGCCAGCAGCTTGAGGAGCACCTACAATGAGCAGTTCTTC
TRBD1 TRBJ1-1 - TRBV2 CASTKMQGAEEAAEAFF TGTGCCAGCACTAAAATGCAGGGGGCTGAAGAGGCGGCTGAAGCTTTCTTT
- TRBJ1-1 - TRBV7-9 CASSSRDTGRTEAFF TGTGCCAGCAGCTCTCGGGACACCGGTAGGACTGAAGCTTTCTTT
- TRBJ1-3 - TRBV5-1 CASSLEGIGNTIYF TGCGCCAGCAGCTTGGAGGGGATTGGAAACACCATATATTTT
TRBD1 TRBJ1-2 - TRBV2 CATLTADREANYGYTF TGTGCCACCCTAACGGCGGACAGGGAAGCTAACTATGGCTACACCTTC
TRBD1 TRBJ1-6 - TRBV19 CASSDRVYNSPLHF TGTGCCAGTAGCGACAGGGTCTATAATTCACCCCTCCACTTT
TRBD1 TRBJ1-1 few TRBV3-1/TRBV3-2 CASSESFRGESEAFF TGTGCCAGCAGCGAGTCCTTCAGGGGGGAGTCTGAAGCTTTCTTT
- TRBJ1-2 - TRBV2 CASSVESNYGYTF TGTGCCAGCAGTGTCGAGAGCAACTATGGCTACACCTTC
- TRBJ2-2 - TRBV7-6 CASSFPRGGPNTGELFF TGTGCCAGCAGCTTCCCTCGCGGGGGCCCGAACACCGGGGAGCTGTTTTTT
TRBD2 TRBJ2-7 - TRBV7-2 CASSSLRAGDEQYF TGTGCCAGCAGCTCTCTCCGAGCGGGGGACGAGCAGTACTTC
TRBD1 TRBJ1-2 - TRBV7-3 CASSLTGGDGYTF TGTGCCAGCAGCCTAACAGGGGGCGATGGCTACACCTTC
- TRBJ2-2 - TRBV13 CASSLVTGSGELFF TGTGCCAGCAGCTTAGTTACAGGGTCCGGGGAGCTGTTTTTT
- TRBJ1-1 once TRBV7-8 CASSLVGSLANTEAFF TGTGCCAGCAGCTTAGTGGGTAGCTTGGCGAACACTGAAGCTTTCTTT
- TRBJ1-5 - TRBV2 CASSEKGAGNQPQHF TGTGCCAGCAGTGAAAAAGGGGCCGGCAATCAGCCCCAGCATTTT
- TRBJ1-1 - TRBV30 CAWSGVRGQTEAFF TGTGCCTGGAGTGGTGTCAGGGGTCAGACTGAAGCTTTCTTT
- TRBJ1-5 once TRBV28 CASSSGSEGNQPQHF TGTGCCAGCAGTTCGGGATCTGAGGGCAATCAGCCCCAGCATTTT
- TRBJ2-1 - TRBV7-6 CASSLEARDSYNEQFF TGTGCCAGCAGCTTAGAGGCCCGGGACTCCTACAATGAGCAGTTCTTC
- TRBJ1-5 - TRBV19 CASSLNSNQPQHF TGTGCCAGTAGCCTAAATAGCAATCAGCCCCAGCATTTT
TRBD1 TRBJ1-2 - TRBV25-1 CASSEQGQPPWGGYTF TGTGCCAGCAGTGAACAGGGACAGCCGCCTTGGGGTGGCTACACCTTC
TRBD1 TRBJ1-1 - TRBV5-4 CASSWRGGADTEAFF TGTGCCAGCAGCTGGAGAGGGGGCGCCGACACTGAAGCTTTCTTT
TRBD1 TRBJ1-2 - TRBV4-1 CASSHSQGINGYTF TGCGCCAGCAGCCACTCACAGGGGATCAACGGCTACACCTTC
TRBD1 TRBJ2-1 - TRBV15 CATSTGTGGSYNEQFF TGTGCCACCAGCACCGGGACAGGGGGGTCCTACAATGAGCAGTTCTTC
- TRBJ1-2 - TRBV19 CASREWGGANGYTF TGTGCCAGTCGGGAATGGGGGGGGGCCAATGGCTACACCTTC
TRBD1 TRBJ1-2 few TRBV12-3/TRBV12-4 CASSLRTGDGYTF TGTGCCAGCAGTTTAAGGACAGGGGACGGCTACACCTTC
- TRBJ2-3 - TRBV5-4 CAIGLLGTDTQYF TGTGCCATAGGACTATTAGGCACAGATACGCAGTATTTT
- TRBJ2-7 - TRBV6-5 CASSLDYRTSYEQYF TGTGCCAGCAGTTTGGACTATCGAACCTCCTACGAGCAGTACTTC
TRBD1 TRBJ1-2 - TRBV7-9 CASSPLDRTGYTF TGTGCCAGCAGCCCCCTGGACAGGACCGGCTACACCTTC
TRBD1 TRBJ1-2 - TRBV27 CASRAGTGYGYTF TGTGCCAGCAGGGCCGGGACAGGCTATGGCTACACCTTC
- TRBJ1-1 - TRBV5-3 CARSFQADTEAFF TGTGCCAGAAGCTTCCAGGCCGACACTGAAGCTTTCTTT
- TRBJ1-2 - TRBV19 CASSKIEAKYGYTF TGTGCCAGTAGTAAGATCGAGGCCAAGTATGGCTACACCTTC